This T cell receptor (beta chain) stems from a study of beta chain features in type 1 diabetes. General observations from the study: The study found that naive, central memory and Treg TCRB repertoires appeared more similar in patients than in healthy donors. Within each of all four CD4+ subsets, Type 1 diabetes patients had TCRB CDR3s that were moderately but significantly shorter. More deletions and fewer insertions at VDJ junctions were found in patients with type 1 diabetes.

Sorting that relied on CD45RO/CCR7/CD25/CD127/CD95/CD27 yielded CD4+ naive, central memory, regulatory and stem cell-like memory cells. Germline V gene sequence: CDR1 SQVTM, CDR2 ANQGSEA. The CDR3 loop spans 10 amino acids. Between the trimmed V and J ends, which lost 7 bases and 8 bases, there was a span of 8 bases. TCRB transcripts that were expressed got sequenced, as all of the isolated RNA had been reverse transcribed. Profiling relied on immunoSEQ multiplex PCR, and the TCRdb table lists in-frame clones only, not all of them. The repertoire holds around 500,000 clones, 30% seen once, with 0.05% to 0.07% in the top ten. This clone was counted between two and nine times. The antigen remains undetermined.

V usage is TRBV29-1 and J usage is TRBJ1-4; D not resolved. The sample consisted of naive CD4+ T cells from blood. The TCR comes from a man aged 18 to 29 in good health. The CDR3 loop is CSAGEEKLFF. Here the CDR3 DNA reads TGCAGCGCGGGAGAGGAAAAACTGTTTTTT.